In this sample, the clone carrying this T cell receptor (beta chain) turned up a few times. Antigen: not known. These data belong to a study of cytomegalovirus exposure and HLA in healthy donors. General study results and limits: A few CMV-associated chains proved CMV antigen-specific in vitro. Cytomegalovirus-associated TCR beta chains were listed, numbering some 180.

CDR1 and CDR2 from the germline V gene are PRHDT and FYEKMQ (reference sequence). Between the trimmed V and J ends, which lost 4 bases and 8 bases, there was a span of 17 bases. The CDR3 has 15 residues. It was with 60 Vbeta and 13 Jbeta primers that the PCR ran. Libraries were prepared by immunoSEQ multiplex PCR; TCRdb keeps only in-frame clonotypes and omits some of them. The top ten hold approximately 1.4% of the sample, which has just over 150,000 clones, over 75% seen once. This sequence joins TRBV13 and TRBJ1-4; D unresolved. The clonotype comes from a woman aged 25-40 years in good health and CMV-seronegative. The specimen was PBMCs. The CDR3 bases are TGTGCCAGCAGCTCCCCCCGACCGACTGGGGAAAAACTGTTTTTT. Translating it yields CASSSPRPTGEKLFF.